Below, 24 T cell receptor beta chains from the same sample are listed, as sequenced in a study of tumor-infiltrating lymphocytes in primary liver carcinoma. With a constant-region primer, TCR beta cDNA was made from about 0.55 ug of total RNA. The TCR beta library was amplified through three nested multiplex PCR rounds in a modified ARM-PCR procedure. For 10 cycles apiece, the opening two PCR rounds ran with TRBV1-TRBV30 forward primers and a C-beta reverse primer. Using its own MiXCR run on the multiplex PCR reads, TCRdb lists one record per CDR3 protein. The repertoire has roughly 120,000 distinct CDR3 sequences, 64% of them found once; the top ten carry roughly 8%. Co-extracted RNA and DNA came from around 18-30 mg of unsorted bulk tissue. The material sequenced was liver tumor tissue from sampling region 3. Subset given: tumor region T3, left-lateral pole. These TCRs come from an older woman with primary liver carcinoma and hepatitis B virus infection.

This clonotype was seen a handful of times. Its ends do not fully match the called genes, so a read error is possible. For the CDR3, the DNA is TGTGCCAGCGGCCTACCTGACCTGCCTGAAGTTTTCTTT. It specifies CASGLPDLPEVFF. The chain joins TRBV11-3 to TRBJ1-1; the D is unclear. The CDR3 is 13 residues long. CDR1 SGHNT and CDR2 YENEEA come from the germline V gene.

Concerning this clonotype: Lacking the conserved final phenylalanine or tryptophan, this CDR3 likely reflects a read error. The chain uses TRBV12-3 or TRBV12-4 and TRBJ1-1; D is perhaps TRBD1 (6 bases). Trimming pared 7 bases from V and 7 bases from J, leaving 19 bases between. The CDR3 extends over 14 amino acids. This chain's CDR3 is CASTLGGLDGEAFV. The CDR3 nucleotides are TGTGCCAGCACCCTCGGGGGCTTAGACGGTGAAGCTTTCGTT.

This clonotype was seen only a few times. J is TRBJ2-1 and V is TRBV11-3; possibly TRBD2 for D (6 bases). The CDR3 length is 14 residues. Germline CDR1 reads SGHNT; CDR2 reads YENEEA. Trimming left V 1 base short and J 4 bases short, with 8 bases between. The CDR3 sequence is CASSLAGDYNEQFF. CDR3 DNA sequence: TGTGCCAGCAGCTTAGCGGGGGATTACAATGAGCAGTTCTTC. The full variable domain, its missing parts supplied by reference TRBV11-3 and TRBJ2-1, is EAGVVQSPRYKIIEKKQPVAFWCNPISGHNTLYWYLQNLGQGPELLIRYENEEAVDDSQLPKDRFSAERLKGVDSTLKIQPAELGDSAVYLCASSLAGDYNEQFFGPGTRLTVL.

To note about this clonotype: At one of its ends the junction is not consistent with the germline gene, which may arise from a read error. The chain carries TRBV11-1 and TRBJ2-3; the D call may be TRBD1 or TRBD2 (5 bases each). Germline values: CDR1 SGHAT, CDR2 FQDESV (reference sequence). This CDR3 is 14 amino acids long. The CDR3 reads CASTLDWGSDMQYF. In DNA form, the CDR3 reads TGCGCCAGCACCTTGGACTGGGGGTCAGATATGCAGTATTTT.

Regarding this clonotype: Since a much larger clone is just one base distant, this may be a read error. The J gene is TRBJ1-5, the V gene TRBV30; D remains unclear. V was cut by 2 bases and J by 5 bases, with 10 bases left in between. Germline CDR1 GTSNPN, CDR2 SVGIG (reference sequence). CDR3 length: 13 amino acids. The CDR3 region is CAWSWRPDQPQHF. CDR3 DNA: TGTGCCTGGAGTTGGAGACCCGATCAGCCCCAGCATTTT. Together with reference TRBV30 and TRBJ1-5, the CDR3 gives the full variable domain: SQTIHQWPATLVQPVGSPLSLECTVEGTSNPNLYWYRQAAGRGLQLLFYSVGIGQISSEVPQNLSASRPQDRQFILSSKKLLLSDSGFYLCAWSWRPDQPQHFGDGTRLSIL.

There are a few counts of this clonotype. The J gene is TRBJ2-7, the V gene TRBV30, with D perhaps matching TRBD1 (6 bases). V lost 0 bases and J 0 bases, leaving 12 bases between the germline ends. Germline V gene lookup returns CDR1 GTSNPN and CDR2 SVGIG (reference sequence). This CDR3 comprises 15 residues. The CDR3 nucleotides read TGTGCCTGGAGTGTTTCCAGGGGCAGCTCCTACGAGCAGTACTTC. Translation gives CAWSVSRGSSYEQYF.

Comment on this clonotype: Its ends do not fully match the called genes, so a read error is possible. The chain carries TRBV11-1 and TRBJ1-2; D ambiguous. Germline lookup yields CDR1 SGHAT and CDR2 FQDESV (reference sequence). This CDR3 has 13 residues. CDR3 region: CASSPGPFPGYIF. The CDR3 nucleotides read TGTGCCAGCAGCCCAGGACCGTTCCCTGGCTACATCTTC.

The chain has TRBV5-1 and TRBJ2-1; 8 bases line up with TRBD2. V dropped 4 bases and J dropped 0; count of bases not matched to a gene: 3. The germline V gene has CDR1 SGHRS and CDR2 YFSETQ. The CDR3 sequence is 15 residues long. The CDR3 spells CASSPTSGSYNEQFF. As DNA, the CDR3 is TGCGCCAGCAGCCCAACTAGCGGCTCCTACAATGAGCAGTTCTTC.

The sample holds one count of this clonotype. No conserved phenylalanine or tryptophan is present at the end of the CDR3, so a read error is the likely explanation. The limits of the CDR3 on the DNA are not certain, so only TCRdb's listed CDR3 is given. This chain connects TRBV29-1 to TRBJ2-1; TRBD2 is the table's D call, not checked against the DNA. CDR1 and CDR2 from the germline V gene are SQVTM and ANQGSEA. Termini included, the CDR3 measures 14 amino acids. The CDR3 is CSVSPGLAAEGEFL.

There are many counts of this clonotype. V gene TRBV12-3 or TRBV12-4 combines with J gene TRBJ2-3, with 10 nucleotides matching TRBD2. The J segment lost 4 bases and the V segment lost 6 bases, leaving 7 bases of the junction unmatched. There are 15 residues in the CDR3. CDR3 bases: TGTGCCAGCAGACCTAGCGGGAGCCGGCCAGATACGCAGTATTTT. This sequence encodes CASRPSGSRPDTQYF.

This clonotype was seen repeatedly, ten times or more. The J gene is TRBJ1-5, the V gene TRBV6-2 or TRBV6-3, with TRBD1 as a possible D gene (5 bases). V lost 7 bases, J lost 8 bases, and 12 bases lay in between. This CDR3 is 12 amino acids long. Germline CDR1 is MNHEY and CDR2 is SVGEGT. The CDR3 nucleotides read TGTGCCAGCACCATAGAAGGGGAGCCCCAGCATTTT. Encoded protein: CASTIEGEPQHF.

With regard to this clonotype: One junction end does not reproduce the germline sequence, and a read error may be involved. The CDR3 spells CASSSARGVASPLHF. The CDR3 nucleotides read TGCGCCAGCAGCTCCGCCCGGGGTGTGGCTTCACCCCTCCACTTT. The chain links TRBV11-2 to TRBJ1-6; D uncertain. This CDR3 contains 15 residues. Germline CDR1 is SGHAT and CDR2 is FQNNGV.

V and J are TRBV19 and TRBJ2-1, with 9 bases fitting TRBD1. V trimming: 5 bases; J trimming: 6 bases; junction bases outside the gene matches: 8. CDR3 length equals 15 residues. Germline lookup yields CDR1 LNHDA and CDR2 SQIVND (reference sequence). CDR3 in amino acids: CASSFVRDRANEQFF. In DNA, the CDR3 is TGTGCCAGTAGTTTCGTCCGGGACAGGGCCAATGAGCAGTTCTTC. Full variable domain (missing parts from reference TRBV19 and TRBJ2-1): DGGITQSPKYLFRKEGQNVTLSCEQNLNHDAMYWYRQDPGQGLRLIYYSQIVNDFQKGDIAEGYSVSREKKESFPLTVTSAQKNPTAFYLCASSFVRDRANEQFFGPGTRLTVL.

As concerns this clonotype: Without the conserved terminal phenylalanine or tryptophan, this CDR3 likely stems from a read error. The J gene is TRBJ2-3, the V gene TRBV11-1, with 8 bases fitting TRBD2. The CDR3 consists of 16 residues. Germline V gene sequence: CDR1 SGHAT, CDR2 FQDESV (reference sequence). Unmatched junction bases numbered 7, after V lost 5 bases and J lost 0 bases. The CDR3 DNA follows: TGTGCCAGCAGCCATGGACTAGCTCCGAGCACAGATACGCAGTATTCT. Translating gives CASSHGLAPSTDTQYS.

On this clonotype itself: The junction departs from germline at one end; a sequencing error may be responsible. The CDR3 is CAIRTPGGEPQYF. The CDR3 coding sequence is TGTGCCATCAGGACCCCGGGGGGAGAGCCCCAGTACTTC. J is TRBJ2-5 and V is TRBV10-3; 7 nucleotides match TRBD2. The CDR3 consists of 13 residues. Germline V gives CDR1 ENHRY, CDR2 SYGVKD.

Worth noting for this clonotype: A read error is possible here, since a much larger clone lies one base away. The chain is built from TRBV5-1 and TRBJ2-7; 8 positions agree with TRBD2. The V segment lost 0 bases and the J segment 4 bases; nucleotides outside the gene matches: 9. The CDR3 sequence is 16 residues long. Germline CDR1 reads SGHRS; CDR2 reads YFSETQ. The CDR3 spells CASSLDGNGRVYEQYF. The CDR3 nucleotides are TGCGCCAGCAGCTTGGACGGTAACGGGAGGGTATACGAGCAGTACTTC.

The rearrangement uses TRBV11-2 and TRBJ2-5, with TRBD2 matching over 7 bases. The CDR3 totals 16 residues. The V gene end was trimmed by 1 base and the J gene end by 4 bases; junction bases not matched to a gene: 9. Germline-derived CDR1 and CDR2 are SGHAT and FQNNGV. The CDR3 spells CASSLGIPGRGETQYF. The DNA for the CDR3 is TGTGCCAGCAGCTTAGGCATACCGGGGAGGGGAGAGACCCAGTACTTC.

This rearrangement joins TRBV29-1 to TRBJ2-3; D is possibly TRBD1 or TRBD2 (5 bases each). V was trimmed by 8 bases and J by 2 bases, leaving 17 bases between them. The CDR3 loop spans 14 amino acids. Germline lookup yields CDR1 SQVTM and CDR2 ANQGSEA. The chain's CDR3 is CSLGDGTHTDTQYF. The CDR3 nucleotides read TGCAGCCTTGGGGACGGGACCCACACAGATACGCAGTATTTT.

As for this clonotype: Mismatch with germline at one junction end may stem from a read error. The chain has TRBV11-1 and TRBJ2-7, with D perhaps matching TRBD1 (6 bases). Germline V lookup: CDR1 SGHAT, CDR2 FQDESV (reference sequence). The CDR3 has 15 residues. Here the CDR3 DNA reads TGTGCCATCAGCTTTGGACAGTCCTTAACCCACGAGCCGTACTTC. Its translation: CAISFGQSLTHEPYF. The full variable domain, rest sourced from reference TRBV11-1 and TRBJ2-7, is EAEVAQSPRYKITEKSQAVAFWCDPISGHATLYWYRQILGQGPELLVQFQDESVVDDSQLPKDRFSAERLKGVDSTLKIQPAELGDSAMYLCAISFGQSLTHEPYFGPGTRLTVT.

The chain carries TRBV2 and TRBJ2-1, with 14 bases fitting TRBD2. The germline V gene has CDR1 SNHLY and CDR2 FYNNEI. The CDR3 has 15 residues. The junction had 7 bases not matched to a gene; V was cut back by 4 bases and J by 11 bases. The chain's CDR3 is CASSGGTSGGLKQFF. DNA for the CDR3: TGTGCCAGCAGTGGCGGGACTAGCGGGGGACTTAAGCAGTTCTTC.

In the case of this clonotype: One junction end does not reproduce the germline sequence, and a read error may be involved. The J gene is TRBJ2-2, the V gene TRBV12-3 or TRBV12-4; D possibly corresponds to TRBD2 (5 bases). The CDR3 runs to 16 residues. CDR3: CVSSHQEVANTGELFF. CDR3 DNA sequence: TGTGTCAGCAGTCATCAGGAGGTCGCGAACACCGGGGAGCTGTTTTTT.

This clonotype was seen only once. Relative to the germline gene, one junction end is altered; a read error may explain this. The rearrangement uses TRBV12-3 or TRBV12-4 and TRBJ2-2; D possibly corresponds to TRBD1 (5 bases). The CDR3 totals 14 residues. The CDR3 spells CASSLDRNTGELFF. The CDR3 DNA is TGTGCCAGTAGTTTAGACAGGAACACCGGGGAGCTGTTTTTT.

In the case of this clonotype: This sequence may be a read error, since a much larger clone differs from it by one base. V usage is TRBV12-5 and J usage is TRBJ2-5; 9 bases fit TRBD1. Germline lookup yields CDR1 LGHNT and CDR2 FRNRAP. V lost 6 bases and J lost 9; bases outside the gene matches: 11. The CDR3 runs to 14 residues. CDR3 DNA sequence: TGTGCTAGTGGCCAACAGGGGGCAGGGGAGGCCCAGTACTTC. It is translated as CASGQQGAGEAQYF.

The chain joins TRBV6-2 or TRBV6-3 to TRBJ2-1; TRBD2 matches at 8 bases. Looked up from germline, CDR1 is MNHEY and CDR2 is SVGEGT. The CDR3 loop spans 14 amino acids. V dropped 6 bases and J dropped 8; count of bases not matched to a gene: 9. CDR3 in amino acids: CASRSRTSRDEQFF. The CDR3 region has the DNA TGTGCCAGCAGATCCAGGACTAGCAGGGATGAGCAGTTCTTC.